This TCR beta chain was sequenced for a study of shared clonotypes between healthy human individuals. With 5 bases removed from V and 3 bases from J, the gap between germline ends came to 10 bases. Germline CDR1 is SNHLY and CDR2 is FYNNEI. The CDR3 totals 13 residues. The assay was immunoSEQ multiplex PCR, and TCRdb's table has in-frame clones only and misses some. The sample gives 550,000 to 850,000 clones, about 74% of which show up once; approximately 1.8% is in the top ten. The sequence was obtained from a woman younger than 45 in good health. The sample taken for sequencing was memory CD4+ T cells sorted from blood. As to subset: CD45RA-negative fraction. V gene TRBV2 combines with J gene TRBJ1-1; D is undetermined. The CDR3 reads CASSISWDTEAFF. The CDR3 DNA is TGTGCCAGCAGTATTTCCTGGGACACTGAAGCTTTCTTT.